What follows describes a single TCR beta chain. This sample was included in a study of T-cell reconstitution after alpha-beta-depleted transplantation in children. This CDR3 has 14 residues. V lost 8 bases, J lost 4 bases, and 15 bases lay in between. Germline V gives CDR1 SGDLS, CDR2 YYNGEE. Using unique molecular identifiers, the investigators prepared the TCRbeta library. Via MiXCR, TCRdb re-called the PCR reads, giving one row per CDR3 protein. This sample has 450,000 to 600,000 distinct CDR3 sequences, with around a third found just once. The chain has TRBV9 and TRBJ1-4, with a tentative D call TRBD1 (5 bases). Sample: PBMCs from the stem cell graft donor, taken from the stem cell graft. This TCR derives from a human donor who donated a stem cell graft to a child with aplastic anemia. The CDR3 DNA sequence: TGTGCCAGTAGTGTCGGGACTGTTAATGAAAAACTGTTTTTT. It specifies CASSVGTVNEKLFF.